A selection of T cell receptor beta chains follows, all from one sample in a study of control samples from healthy donors and cancer patients. Assay used: immunoSEQ multiplex PCR; TCRdb lists only in-frame clones, some missing. Of around 90,000 clones in the sample, 70% to 90% were seen once. Sample: blood. The receptors were gathered from a woman in her forties in good health. Each CDR3 is given with its conserved first and last residue. D genes are given only for firm matches. The size of a clone is reported for some rows only, either as once, few or many, or as a class for expanded clones.

.,12,TRBD2,TRBJ2-7,TRBV6-5,CASAGGAHEQYF,TGTGCCAGCGCGGGGGGGGCGCACGAGCAGTACTTC
.,14,TRBD1,TRBJ1-2,TRBV15,CATSREAGGYGYTF,TGTGCCACCAGCAGAGAAGCAGGGGGCTATGGCTACACCTTC
.,11,TRBD1,TRBJ1-1,TRBV10-1,CASSDGQGAFF,TGCGCCAGCAGTGACGGACAGGGAGCTTTCTTT
few,16,.,TRBJ2-6,TRBV24-1,CATSDFAETGANVLTF,TGTGCCACCAGTGATTTTGCCGAGACCGGGGCCAACGTCCTGACTTTC
.,14,.,TRBJ2-1,TRBV21-1,CASRVGPTPNEQFF,TGTGCCAGCAGGGTAGGGCCCACTCCCAATGAGCAGTTCTTC
.,15,.,TRBJ2-1,TRBV19,CASSIWPAPYNEQFF,TGTGCCAGTAGTATTTGGCCGGCCCCCTACAATGAGCAGTTCTTC
.,15,TRBD1,TRBJ2-3,TRBV7-3,CASSRTGEREDTQYF,TGTGCCAGCAGCCGTACAGGGGAGAGGGAGGATACGCAGTATTTT
.,14,.,TRBJ1-6,TRBV7-3,CASSLDQPPSPLHF,TGTGCCAGCAGCTTAGATCAGCCCCCCTCACCCCTCCACTTT
.,16,.,TRBJ1-2,TRBV4-2,CASSQDGAGRAIGYTF,TGTGCCAGCAGCCAAGACGGGGCGGGCAGGGCTATTGGCTACACCTTC
.,13,TRBD1,TRBJ2-1,TRBV6-2/TRBV6-3,CASSPNLRQGQFF,TGTGCCAGCAGCCCCAACCTTAGACAGGGGCAGTTCTTC
.,15,.,TRBJ2-2,TRBV6-2/TRBV6-3,CASSLGLSYWGELFF,TGTGCCAGCAGTCTCGGACTCTCCTACTGGGGGGAGCTGTTTTTT
once,14,.,TRBJ1-2,TRBV3-1/TRBV3-2,CASSQEAGSYGYTF,TGTGCCAGCAGCCAAGAGGCGGGGAGCTATGGCTACACCTTC
.,15,.,TRBJ2-2,TRBV2,CASGARQANTGELFF,TGTGCCAGCGGGGCAAGACAGGCGAACACCGGGGAGCTGTTTTTT
.,14,TRBD1,TRBJ2-1,TRBV4-1,CASSQRGQGEEQFF,TGCGCCAGCAGCCAACGAGGACAGGGGGAAGAGCAGTTCTTC
.,14,.,TRBJ2-3,TRBV5-1,CASSLEGGTDTQYF,TGCGCCAGCAGCTTGGAAGGGGGCACAGATACGCAGTATTTT
.,14,.,TRBJ1-2,TRBV19,CASSIQDRRRGYTF,TGTGCCAGTAGTATCCAAGACAGGCGGCGAGGCTACACCTTC
.,14,TRBD1,TRBJ2-7,TRBV9,CASSAPGQSYEQYF,TGTGCCAGCAGCGCCCCGGGACAGTCCTACGAGCAGTACTTC
.,14,.,TRBJ1-2,TRBV23-1,CASSHSPTTEGYTF,TGCGCCAGCAGTCACAGTCCGACGACTGAGGGCTACACCTTC
.,15,.,TRBJ2-3,TRBV7-2,CASSLEAGVPDTQYF,TGTGCCAGCAGCTTAGAGGCAGGGGTGCCAGATACGCAGTATTTT
.,14,TRBD1,TRBJ1-1,TRBV13,CASSWMTGGGEAFF,TGTGCCAGCAGCTGGATGACAGGGGGCGGTGAAGCTTTCTTT
.,12,TRBD2,TRBJ2-7,TRBV6-6,CASSGGASEQYF,TGTGCCAGCAGCGGGGGGGCGAGCGAGCAGTACTTC
.,15,TRBD2,TRBJ2-3,TRBV7-3,CASSLLGLAGDTQYF,TGTGCCAGCAGCTTATTGGGACTAGCCGGAGATACGCAGTATTTT
.,15,.,TRBJ2-1,TRBV24-1,CATSDPGDSYNEQFF,TGTGCCACCAGTGATCCGGGGGATTCCTACAATGAGCAGTTCTTC
few,15,.,TRBJ2-1,TRBV7-2,CASSLEYFGYNEQFF,TGTGCCAGCAGCTTAGAGTATTTTGGGTACAATGAGCAGTTCTTC
.,14,TRBD1,TRBJ1-1,TRBV6-5,CASRPWTGGTEAFF,TGTGCCAGCAGGCCCTGGACAGGGGGCACTGAAGCTTTCTTT
.,16,TRBD2,TRBJ2-5,TRBV12-5,CASGSSSGGGQETQYF,TGTGCTAGTGGTTCCTCTAGCGGGGGTGGCCAAGAGACCCAGTACTTC
.,14,TRBD1,TRBJ1-4,TRBV3-1/TRBV3-2,CASATGDLHEKLFF,TGTGCCAGCGCGACAGGGGACCTTCATGAAAAACTGTTTTTT
.,13,.,TRBJ1-3,TRBV3-1/TRBV3-2,CASSLEGGNTIYF,TGTGCCAGCAGCCTGGAGGGGGGAAACACCATATATTTT
.,13,.,TRBJ1-2,TRBV3-1/TRBV3-2,CASSPLKDYGYTF,TGTGCCAGCAGCCCGCTGAAGGACTATGGCTACACCTTC
few,14,.,TRBJ1-1,TRBV19,CASTRDTREGEAFF,TGTGCCAGTACCCGAGATACTAGGGAGGGCGAAGCTTTCTTT
.,16,TRBD2,TRBJ2-1,TRBV9,CASSPGLAGADNEQFF,TGTGCCAGCAGCCCCGGACTAGCGGGGGCCGATAATGAGCAGTTCTTC
.,12,.,TRBJ2-7,TRBV2,CASRAFDSLQYF,TGTGCCAGCAGAGCATTTGACAGTCTGCAGTACTTC
.,13,.,TRBJ1-2,TRBV19,CASSPSTNYGYTF,TGTGCCAGTAGTCCCTCCACTAACTATGGCTACACCTTC
.,13,.,TRBJ1-5,TRBV6-1,CASSQPQVQPQHF,TGTGCCAGCAGCCAGCCCCAGGTTCAGCCCCAGCATTTT
.,14,.,TRBJ1-1,TRBV9,CASSPEGLGTEAFF,TGTGCCAGCAGCCCTGAAGGGCTGGGTACTGAAGCTTTCTTT